Following are 17 T cell receptor beta chains from one sample sequenced in a study of cytomegalovirus exposure and HLA in healthy donors. TCRdb's table, derived via immunoSEQ multiplex PCR, lists solely in-frame clones and lacks some. The table records about 110,000 clones, approximately 90% of them present only once. The specimen was PBMCs. The receptors were sampled from a woman aged 18-30 years in good health and CMV-seropositive.

V is TRBV27 and J is TRBJ2-2; 9 bases match TRBD1. The J segment lost 3 bases and the V segment lost 4 bases, leaving 3 bases of the junction unmatched. The CDR3 has 15 residues. CDR1 and CDR2 (germline): MNHEY, SMNVEV (reference sequence). The DNA for the CDR3 is TGTGCCAGCAGTTCGGGACAGGGTGACACCGGGGAGCTGTTTTTT. It is translated as CASSSGQGDTGELFF.

The chain employs TRBV28 and TRBJ2-7, with D unclear. The CDR3 contains 14 residues. The germline CDR1 and CDR2 sequences are MDHEN and SYDVKM. The V and J ends lost 5 bases and 2 bases respectively, with 13 bases between them. In DNA, the CDR3 is TGTGCCAGCAGTCCCTCTTTGGGCGCCTACGAGCAGTACTTC. Its translation: CASSPSLGAYEQYF.

V usage is TRBV4-2 and J usage is TRBJ1-4; D possibly corresponds to TRBD1 (5 bases). This CDR3 comprises 16 residues. The V gene's germline CDR1 is LGHNA and CDR2 YNFKEQ. V was pared by 0 bases and J by 7 bases, with 15 bases between. Here the CDR3 DNA reads TGTGCCAGCAGCCAAGATGGGGCAGGGCACGGTGAAAAACTGTTTTTT. Translating gives CASSQDGAGHGEKLFF.

This clone came up once. The chain employs TRBV6-7 and TRBJ2-1, with 13 bases that match TRBD2. TRBV6-7 is identified as an open reading frame with a role that is uncertain. The CDR3 sequence is 15 residues long. J gave up 7 bases and V 9 bases, and 9 bases lay outside the gene matches. Here the CDR3 DNA reads TGTGCCAGACTAGCGGGGGGGCTTGGGGGGAATGAGCAGTTCTTC. The encoded protein is CARLAGGLGGNEQFF.

The chain has TRBV5-6 and TRBJ1-4; D unresolved. The ends were cut back, 1 base at V and 5 bases at J, with 6 bases in the middle. This CDR3 comprises 13 residues. Germline V lookup: CDR1 SGHDT, CDR2 YYEEEE. CDR3 sequence (DNA): TGTGCCAGCAGCTTGTCGGGGAATGAAAAACTGTTTTTT. Amino acids: CASSLSGNEKLFF.

The chain joins TRBV6-4 to TRBJ2-3; D may be TRBD1 (5 bases). Trimming removed 2 bases from V and 4 bases from J, with 10 bases in between. The CDR3 sequence is 14 residues long. The germline V gene has CDR1 MRHNA and CDR2 SNTAGT. The CDR3 DNA is TGTGCCAGCAGTGACAGGGGAAGTGCAGATACGCAGTATTTT. Translating gives CASSDRGSADTQYF.

This sequence joins TRBV28 and TRBJ2-6; tentative D call: TRBD2 (5 bases). The CDR3 is 17 residues long. V gave up 3 bases and J gave up 0 bases, with 12 bases separating them. Germline CDR1 is MDHEN and CDR2 is SYDVKM. The CDR3: CASSFLGGSSGANVLTF. The DNA for the CDR3 is TGTGCCAGCAGTTTTCTAGGCGGGTCCTCTGGGGCCAACGTCCTGACTTTC.

This chain uses TRBV14 with TRBJ1-2, with D tentatively TRBD1 (5 bases). The V end was cut by 0 bases, the J end by 4 bases, with 12 bases between. This CDR3 comprises 15 residues. Germline lookup yields CDR1 SGHDN and CDR2 FVKESK. Here the CDR3 reads CASSQDMQGSYGYTF. CDR3 DNA sequence: TGTGCCAGCAGCCAAGATATGCAGGGCAGCTATGGCTACACCTTC.

This clone was counted between two and nine times. The chain employs TRBV7-9 and TRBJ2-3, with D tentatively TRBD2 (5 bases). The germline V and J ends were trimmed by 5 bases and 4 bases, with 7 bases remaining between them. Looked up from germline, CDR1 is SEHNR and CDR2 is FQNEAQ (reference sequence). The CDR3 runs 12 residues. This CDR3 reads CASSLLADTQYF. CDR3 coding DNA: TGTGCCAGCAGCCTACTAGCAGATACGCAGTATTTT.

On this clone: Distinct nucleotide sequences in the sample also encode this CDR3. The chain recombines TRBV2 with TRBJ1-5; D is possibly TRBD1 (5 bases). CDR3 length: 13 amino acids. Germline-derived CDR1 and CDR2 are SNHLY and FYNNEI. V was cut by 6 bases and J by 1 base, with 7 bases left in between. The CDR3 DNA follows: TGTGCCAGCAGCCCAGGGAGCAATCAGCCCCAGCATTTT. Amino acid sequence: CASSPGSNQPQHF.

The V call is TRBV28, the J call TRBJ1-1; the D gene is possibly TRBD1 (5 bases). Between the trimmed V and J ends, which lost 4 bases and 3 bases, there was a span of 15 bases. CDR1 is MDHEN, CDR2 SYDVKM, per germline. This CDR3 has 15 amino acids. CDR3 sequence (DNA): TGTGCCAGCAGTTATCAATTCAGGGAAGACACTGAAGCTTTCTTT. Protein sequence: CASSYQFREDTEAFF. The full variable domain, completed using reference TRBV28 and TRBJ1-1, is DVKVTQSSRYLVKRTGEKVFLECVQDMDHENMFWYRQDPGLGLRLIYFSYDVKMKEKGDIPEGYSVSREKKERFSLILESASTNQTSMYLCASSYQFREDTEAFFGQGTRLTVV.

The gene calls are TRBV4-2 and TRBJ1-2, with D unclear. Germline V gene lookup returns CDR1 LGHNA and CDR2 YNFKEQ. V gave up 1 base and J gave up 7 bases, with 22 bases separating them. The CDR3 covers 17 residues. The CDR3 nucleotides read TGTGCCAGCAGCCAAGGAGCACACGGTTTGAGTACGGGTGGCTACACCTTC. Its protein product is CASSQGAHGLSTGGYTF.

The chain combines TRBV6-1 with TRBJ1-1; no clear D. V gave up 1 base and J gave up 3 bases, with 6 bases separating them. Germline V gives CDR1 MNHNS, CDR2 SASEGT. The CDR3 spans 13 residues. CDR3 nucleotides: TGTGCCAGCAGTGAAGGCAGGCACACTGAAGCTTTCTTT. Residues: CASSEGRHTEAFF.

This chain links TRBV6-6 with TRBJ2-2; 7 nucleotides line up with TRBD1. Germline assignment: CDR1 MNHNY and CDR2 SVGAGI (reference sequence). After removal of 2 bases from V and 5 bases from J, the junction contained 5 bases not matched to a gene. This CDR3 region has 15 residues. Written as DNA, the CDR3 is TGTGCCAGCAGTTACGGAAGGGGGCATACCGGGGAGCTGTTTTTT. Amino acids: CASSYGRGHTGELFF.

The chain recombines TRBV2 with TRBJ1-6; the D is unclear. From germline, CDR1 is SNHLY and CDR2 FYNNEI. The ends were cut back, 4 bases at V and 7 bases at J, with 11 bases in the middle. The CDR3 has 14 residues. The CDR3 reads CASSVGPGNSPLHF. The CDR3 nucleotides are TGTGCCAGCAGTGTTGGACCGGGGAATTCACCCCTCCACTTT.

V gene TRBV6-5 combines with J gene TRBJ2-7; D uncertain. V lost 2 bases and J 7 bases, leaving 15 bases between the germline ends. Germline CDR1 reads MNHEY; CDR2 reads SVGAGI. The CDR3 runs 14 residues. CDR3 in DNA: TGTGCCAGCAGTTACGACCTTCGGGTCCGGGAGCAGTACTTC. Translation: CASSYDLRVREQYF.

The CDR3 loop is CASSLDPLYEQYF. The CDR3 bases are TGTGCCAGCAGCTTAGATCCCCTCTACGAGCAGTACTTC. This chain joins TRBV7-2 and TRBJ2-7; D uncertain. Germline CDR1 and CDR2: SGHTA and FQGNSA. The CDR3 has 13 residues. Between the trimmed V and J ends, which lost 1 base and 3 bases, there was a span of 7 bases.